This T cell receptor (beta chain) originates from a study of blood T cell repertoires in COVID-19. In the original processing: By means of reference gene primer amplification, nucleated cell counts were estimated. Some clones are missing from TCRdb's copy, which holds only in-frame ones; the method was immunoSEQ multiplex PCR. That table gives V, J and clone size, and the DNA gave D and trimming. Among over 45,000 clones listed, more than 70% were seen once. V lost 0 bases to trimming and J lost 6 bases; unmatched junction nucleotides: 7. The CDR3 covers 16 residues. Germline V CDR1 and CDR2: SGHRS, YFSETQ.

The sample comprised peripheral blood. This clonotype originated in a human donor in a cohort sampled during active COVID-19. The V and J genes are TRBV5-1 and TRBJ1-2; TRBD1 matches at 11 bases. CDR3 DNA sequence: TGCGCCAGCAGCTTGGCCGGGACAGGGGGAAGCGATGGCTACACCTTC. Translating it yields CASSLAGTGGSDGYTF. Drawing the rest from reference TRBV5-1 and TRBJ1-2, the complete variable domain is KAGVTQTPRYLIKTRGQQVTLSCSPISGHRSVSWYQQTPGQGLQFLFEYFSETQRNKGNFPGRFSGRQFSNSRSEMNVSTLELGDSALYLCASSLAGTGGSDGYTFGSGTRLTVV.